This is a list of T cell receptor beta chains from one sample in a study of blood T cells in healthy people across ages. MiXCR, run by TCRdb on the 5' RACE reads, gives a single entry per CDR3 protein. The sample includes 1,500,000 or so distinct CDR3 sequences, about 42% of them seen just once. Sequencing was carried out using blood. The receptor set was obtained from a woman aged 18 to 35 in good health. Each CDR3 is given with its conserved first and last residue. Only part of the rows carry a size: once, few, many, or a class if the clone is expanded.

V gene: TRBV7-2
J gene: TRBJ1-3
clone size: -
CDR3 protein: CASSLSPVSSGNTIYF

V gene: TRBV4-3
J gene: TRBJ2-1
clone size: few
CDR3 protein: CASSRRGEAYNEQFF

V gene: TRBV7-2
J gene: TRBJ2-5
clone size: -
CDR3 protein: CASSLVPGDQETQYF

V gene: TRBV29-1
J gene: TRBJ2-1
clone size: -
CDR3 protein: CSAAYGNKAGGPYNEQFF

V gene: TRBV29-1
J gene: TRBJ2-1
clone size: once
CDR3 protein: CSVWGAVSSYNEQFF

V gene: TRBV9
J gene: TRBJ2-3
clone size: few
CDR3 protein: CASSLNPSSTDTQYF

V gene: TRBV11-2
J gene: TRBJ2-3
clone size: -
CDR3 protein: CASSSPRGADTQYF

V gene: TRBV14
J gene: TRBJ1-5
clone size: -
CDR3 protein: CASSSGQGWPQHF

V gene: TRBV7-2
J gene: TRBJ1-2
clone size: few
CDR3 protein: CASSLASHGYTF

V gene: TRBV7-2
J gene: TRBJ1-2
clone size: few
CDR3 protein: CASSLVLGGSNYGYTF

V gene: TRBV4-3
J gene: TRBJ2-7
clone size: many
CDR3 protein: CASSQDTSGYSYEQYF

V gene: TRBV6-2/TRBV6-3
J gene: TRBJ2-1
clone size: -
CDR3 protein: CASGPRRGQFF

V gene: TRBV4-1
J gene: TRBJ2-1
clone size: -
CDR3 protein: CASSPSTSGGEREQFF

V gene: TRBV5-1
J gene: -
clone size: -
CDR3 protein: CASSIFLAGEETQYF

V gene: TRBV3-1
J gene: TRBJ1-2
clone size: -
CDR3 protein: CASSPSLTVDYGYTF

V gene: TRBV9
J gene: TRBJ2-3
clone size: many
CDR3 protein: CASSVGLAGTDTQYF

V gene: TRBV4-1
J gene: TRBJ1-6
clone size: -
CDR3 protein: CASSHWVLLIDSPLHF

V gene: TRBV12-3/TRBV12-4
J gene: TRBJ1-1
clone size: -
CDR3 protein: CASRTGSEAFF

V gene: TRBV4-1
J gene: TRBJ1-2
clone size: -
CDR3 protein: CASSQDTTEYYGYTF

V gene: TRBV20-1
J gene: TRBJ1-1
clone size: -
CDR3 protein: CSARESRVGTGGLNTEAFF

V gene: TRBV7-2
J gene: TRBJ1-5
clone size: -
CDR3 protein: CASRGTGGANQPQHF

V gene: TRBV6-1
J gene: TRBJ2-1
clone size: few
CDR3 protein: CASSPSFLAGDPYEQFF

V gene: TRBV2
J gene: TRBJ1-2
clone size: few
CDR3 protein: CASSEWDLQGGYTF

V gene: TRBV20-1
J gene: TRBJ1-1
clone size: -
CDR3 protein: CSARGGGGDTEAFF